These T cell receptor beta chains were read from a single sample in a study of cytomegalovirus exposure and HLA in healthy donors. Data came from immunoSEQ multiplex PCR; TCRdb stores just in-frame clones and leaves some out. The table records more than 150,000 clones, approximately 84% of them present only once. The specimen was PBMCs. Source of these receptors: a man in his fifties in good health and CMV-seronegative. Both conserved end residues are part of each CDR3. The order of the fields is clone size, V gene, J gene, CDR3 protein. Size is stated for part of the rows, as once, few or many counts, or as a class when the clone is expanded.

.,TRBV19,TRBJ1-1,CASSIEGGKGTEAFF
.,TRBV19,TRBJ1-1,CASRTGGPAEAFF
.,TRBV5-6,TRBJ1-4,CASSLALTGHPTNEKLFF
.,TRBV19,TRBJ2-7,CASSPTDRGYEQYF
once,TRBV4-3,TRBJ2-7,CASSLGTGAYEQYF
.,TRBV7-8,TRBJ2-2,CASSFINTGELFF
once,TRBV10-1,TRBJ2-1,CASSERRGEQFF
few,TRBV5-1,TRBJ2-7,CASRVGTPSYEQYF
.,TRBV11-2,TRBJ2-1,CASNLGLALYNEQFF
few,TRBV29-1,TRBJ1-3,CSASGFSGNTIYF
.,TRBV6-1,TRBJ1-5,CASSSNQPQHF
few,TRBV6-1,TRBJ2-7,CASKGGIREQYF
.,TRBV10-3,TRBJ1-2,CAISESEGIGGYTF
many,TRBV2,TRBJ2-5,CASSDPRVQETQYF
.,TRBV29-1,TRBJ2-1,CSVEQGVSNEQFF